What follows are 32 T cell receptor beta chains derived from one specimen sequenced in a study of T cell repertoires in cytomegalovirus infection. TCRdb reanalysed the reads using MiXCR and keeps one entry per CDR3 protein. The sample holds about 570,000 distinct CDR3 sequences, under 45% seen once. No cognate antigen is known for these TCRs. Sample: cultured PBMCs, taken from culture after CMV antigen stimulation. Receptors originate from a human donor in good health (CMV status not recorded). Some clones in this sample may be carry-over from other donors' samples.

V usage is TRBV7-2 and J usage is TRBJ2-3, with D hard to call. Germline loops: CDR1 SGHTA, CDR2 FQGNSA. This CDR3 has 15 residues. Deletions cut 0 bases from V and 6 bases from J, with 13 bases between. The CDR3 here is CASSLAGIVADTQYF. CDR3 bases: TGTGCCAGCAGCTTAGCAGGGATTGTGGCGGATACGCAGTATTTT.

The V call is TRBV7-2, the J call TRBJ2-7; no definite D call. Per the germline V gene, CDR1 is SGHTA and CDR2 is FQGNSA. This CDR3 spans 11 amino acids. The germline V and J ends were trimmed by 5 bases and 5 bases, with 7 bases remaining between them. Here the CDR3 DNA reads TGTGCCAGCAGCGGGCACAACGAGCAGTACTTC. Translation: CASSGHNEQYF.

The chain combines TRBV6-2 or TRBV6-3 with TRBJ1-2; 8 positions match TRBD1. The CDR3 is 12 amino acids. Trimming at V came to 6 bases and at J to 6 bases, leaving 3 bases not matched to a gene. CDR1 and CDR2 (germline): MNHEY, SVGEGT. The CDR3 nucleotides read TGTGCCAGCAGGACGACAGGGGATGGCTACACCTTC. Translated, it gives CASRTTGDGYTF.

This chain joins TRBV11-2 and TRBJ1-1; D unresolved. V shed 0 bases and J shed 0 bases, with 8 bases lying between them. This CDR3 region has 15 residues. Germline CDR1 and CDR2: SGHAT and FQNNGV. The CDR3: CASSLDAGLNTEAFF. The CDR3 DNA sequence: TGTGCCAGCAGCTTAGACGCAGGCCTGAACACTGAAGCTTTCTTT.

This sequence joins TRBV6-1 and TRBJ1-1; TRBD1 agrees at 9 bases. The CDR3 consists of 15 residues. From germline, CDR1 is MNHNS and CDR2 SASEGT. Germline trimming cut 5 bases from V and 10 bases from J; bases unmatched to any gene: 14. The CDR3 loop reads CASSYHRGRFVGAFF. The CDR3 coding sequence is TGTGCCAGCAGTTACCACAGGGGGCGATTCGTAGGAGCTTTCTTT.

V usage is TRBV7-2 and J usage is TRBJ2-7, with D perhaps given as TRBD1 or TRBD2 (5 bases each). V lost 3 bases and J lost 0, with 9 bases in between. This CDR3 has 14 residues. CDR1 and CDR2 (germline): SGHTA, FQGNSA. In DNA form, the CDR3 reads TGTGCCAGCAGCTTCAGGGACCCCTCCTACGAGCAGTACTTC. This sequence encodes CASSFRDPSYEQYF. Complete variable domain (other parts from reference TRBV7-2 and TRBJ2-7): GAGVSQSPSNKVTEKGKDVELRCDPISGHTALYWYRQSLGQGLEFLIYFQGNSAPDKSGLPSDRFSAERTGGSVSTLTIQRTQQEDSAVYLCASSFRDPSYEQYFGPGTRLTVT.

The gene calls are TRBV5-4 and TRBJ2-1; possibly TRBD1 or TRBD2 for D (5 bases each). The germline V gene has CDR1 SGHNT and CDR2 YYREEE (reference sequence). The CDR3 consists of 14 residues. V was shortened by 4 bases and J by 7 bases, with 15 bases between the two germline ends. The CDR3 sequence: CASSPEGRGNEQFF. In DNA form, the CDR3 reads TGTGCCAGCAGCCCAGAGGGGCGAGGAAATGAGCAGTTCTTC.

The V call is TRBV6-6, the J call TRBJ2-3; 8 positions agree with TRBD2. The CDR3 is 17 residues long. With V trimmed by 8 bases and J by 7 bases, 20 bases remained unmatched. Germline values: CDR1 MNHNY, CDR2 SVGAGI (reference sequence). CDR3 sequence: CASYKSHGSGGLNTQYF. The CDR3 DNA is TGTGCCAGCTACAAAAGCCATGGATCGGGGGGGTTGAATACGCAGTATTTT.

The chain links TRBV20-1 to TRBJ1-6; no clear D gene. CDR3 length: 12 amino acids. The V and J ends lost 1 base and 9 bases respectively, with 7 bases between them. Looked up from germline, CDR1 is DFQATT and CDR2 is SNEGSKA (reference sequence). The DNA for the CDR3 is TGCAGTGCTAGAGCAGGCAGTTCACCCCTCCACTTT. Its translation: CSARAGSSPLHF.

The J gene is TRBJ2-3, the V gene TRBV5-4, with 10 bases matching TRBD2. V lost 4 bases, J lost 5 bases, and 13 bases stayed unmatched. The CDR3 has 17 residues. CDR1 and CDR2 from the germline V gene are SGHNT and YYREEE (reference sequence). CDR3 region: CASSPMGAGGPRDTQYF. Written as DNA, the CDR3 is TGTGCCAGCAGCCCCATGGGAGCGGGAGGGCCTAGAGATACGCAGTATTTT. Full variable domain (rest looked up from reference TRBV5-4 and TRBJ2-3): ETGVTQSPTHLIKTRGQQVTLRCSSQSGHNTVSWYQQALGQGPQFIFQYYREEENGRGNFPPRFSGLQFPNYSSELNVNALELDDSALYLCASSPMGAGGPRDTQYFGPGTRLTVL.

In its sample, this clonotype was seen a few times. The chain links TRBV12-3 or TRBV12-4 to TRBJ2-3; D not certain. V was cut by 0 bases and J by 6 bases, with 10 bases left in between. CDR3 length: 14 residues. This CDR3 reads CASSLASRLDTQYF. The CDR3 region has the DNA TGTGCCAGCAGTTTAGCGTCAAGGCTCGATACGCAGTATTTT.

The rearrangement joins TRBV19 to TRBJ2-7; D possibly corresponds to TRBD1 (5 bases). CDR3 length equals 14 residues. Trimming cost V 2 bases and J 2 bases, with 10 bases left between them. Germline values: CDR1 LNHDA, CDR2 SQIVND (reference sequence). CDR3 DNA: TGTGCCAGTAGTATACAGGGTTATGCCTACGAGCAGTACTTC. Its translation: CASSIQGYAYEQYF.

V usage is TRBV29-1 and J usage is TRBJ2-1, with 10 bases aligning to TRBD1. Germline-derived CDR1 and CDR2 are SQVTM and ANQGSEA. The V and J ends lost 4 bases and 8 bases, in that order; junction bases with no gene match: 5. CDR3 length: 13 amino acids. CDR3 residues: CSVVGQGVHEQFF. The CDR3 DNA is TGCAGCGTTGTAGGACAGGGGGTCCATGAGCAGTTCTTC.

The J gene is TRBJ2-1, the V gene TRBV6-2 or TRBV6-3; the match to TRBD2 covers 8 bases. CDR3 length: 15 amino acids. Germline CDR1 reads MNHEY; CDR2 reads SVGEGT. The V segment lost 2 bases and the J segment 6 bases; nucleotides outside the gene matches: 6. The DNA for the CDR3 is TGTGCCAGCAGTTACGAGGCTAGCGGGTCCAATGAGCAGTTCTTC. Translation gives CASSYEASGSNEQFF.

There are a few counts of this clonotype. This sequence joins TRBV12-5 and TRBJ2-2; TRBD1 might be the D (6 bases). Trimming left V 6 bases short and J 6 bases short, with 8 bases between. The CDR3 runs to 12 residues. Germline assignment: CDR1 LGHNT and CDR2 FRNRAP. The CDR3 spells CASGGHPGELFF. CDR3 coding DNA: TGTGCTAGTGGGGGACACCCCGGGGAGCTGTTTTTT.

The rearrangement uses TRBV5-6 and TRBJ1-6; no firm D call. The CDR3 length is 16 residues. Trimming cost V 2 bases and J 0 bases, with 9 bases left between them. The germline V gene has CDR1 SGHDT and CDR2 YYEEEE. CDR3 region: CASSFQTPSYNSPLHF. DNA of the CDR3: TGTGCCAGCAGCTTTCAGACCCCCTCCTATAATTCACCCCTCCACTTT.

The chain links TRBV4-1 to TRBJ1-2; D uncertain. Trimming took 1 base from V and 8 from J, leaving 11 bases between them. The CDR3 has 13 amino acids. Germline assignment: CDR1 MGHRA and CDR2 YSYEKL. CDR3 DNA: TGCGCCAGCAGCCAAGCGGGAATAGGAGGCTACACCTTC. Protein sequence: CASSQAGIGGYTF.

This clonotype has just one count. The chain combines TRBV28 with TRBJ2-7; 9 positions agree with TRBD1. There are 19 residues in the CDR3. The germline CDR1 and CDR2 sequences are MDHEN and SYDVKM. V gave up 1 base and J gave up 0 bases; unmatched junction bases: 13. The CDR3 nucleotides are TGTGCCAGCAGTTTATCCCGATTGAGGACAGGGGCCTACTCCTACGAGCAGTACTTC. This encodes CASSLSRLRTGAYSYEQYF.

This clonotype turned up a few times. The gene calls are TRBV29-1 and TRBJ2-1; D call uncertain. Per the germline V gene, CDR1 is SQVTM and CDR2 is ANQGSEA. The CDR3 has 13 residues. The V end lost 0 bases, the J end lost 7 bases, and 10 bases lay between the germline ends. The CDR3 here is CSVEDWKANEQFF. The CDR3 DNA is TGCAGCGTTGAAGACTGGAAAGCGAATGAGCAGTTCTTC.

The chain carries TRBV29-1 and TRBJ2-3, with 15 bases identical to TRBD2. After removal of 7 bases from V and 5 bases from J, the junction contained 7 bases not matched to a gene. The CDR3 has 15 residues. Germline V gene sequence: CDR1 SQVTM, CDR2 ANQGSEA. The CDR3 is CSADGLAGGGDTQYF. As DNA, the CDR3 is TGCAGCGCCGACGGACTAGCGGGAGGGGGAGATACGCAGTATTTT.

The gene calls are TRBV15 and TRBJ1-2; 7 bases fit TRBD1. The CDR3 length is 15 residues. Trimming took 5 bases from V and 0 from J; bases not matched to a gene: 6. Per the germline V gene, CDR1 is LNHNV and CDR2 is YYDKDF (reference sequence). The CDR3 loop reads CATSPPGQPNYGYTF. As DNA, the CDR3 is TGTGCCACCAGCCCCCCGGGACAGCCTAACTATGGCTACACCTTC.

This chain links TRBV7-8 with TRBJ2-1; the D gene is possibly TRBD1 (6 bases). The germline CDR1 and CDR2 sequences are SGHVS and FQNEAQ. This CDR3 comprises 14 residues. V was clipped by 8 bases and J by 3 bases, with 14 bases between them. CDR3 sequence: CASSTRGYYNEQFF. The CDR3 nucleotides read TGTGCCAGCTCGACGAGGGGGTACTACAATGAGCAGTTCTTC. Using reference TRBV7-8 and TRBJ2-1 for the parts outside the CDR3, the full variable domain is GAGVSQSPRYKVAKRGQDVALRCDPISGHVSLFWYQQALGQGPEFLTYFQNEAQLDKSGLPSDRFFAERPEGSVSTLKIQRTQQEDSAVYLCASSTRGYYNEQFFGPGTRLTVL.

The J gene is TRBJ2-5, the V gene TRBV7-8; 8 nucleotides match TRBD2. The CDR3 extends over 21 amino acids. CDR1 and CDR2 (germline): SGHVS, FQNEAQ. After removal of 4 bases from V and 5 bases from J, the junction contained 27 bases not matched to a gene. The CDR3 protein is CASSSLSLAGGLVGQVETQYF. CDR3 sequence (DNA): TGTGCCAGCAGCTCCCTCTCCCTAGCGGGTGGGCTAGTTGGGCAGGTGGAGACCCAGTACTTC. Filled out from reference TRBV7-8 and TRBJ2-5, the complete variable domain reads GAGVSQSPRYKVAKRGQDVALRCDPISGHVSLFWYQQALGQGPEFLTYFQNEAQLDKSGLPSDRFFAERPEGSVSTLKIQRTQQEDSAVYLCASSSLSLAGGLVGQVETQYFGPGTRLLVL.

The rearrangement uses TRBV20-1 and TRBJ2-1; D remains unclear. V lost 5 bases and J 8 bases, leaving 19 bases between the germline ends. Germline CDR1 is DFQATT and CDR2 is SNEGSKA (reference sequence). The CDR3 extends over 14 amino acids. The CDR3 protein is CSASARALADEQFF. DNA of the CDR3: TGCAGTGCTTCTGCCCGGGCCCTCGCAGATGAGCAGTTCTTC.

In this sample, this clonotype turned up a few times. The DNA for the CDR3 is TGTGCCAGCAGCCGCGGGGGACAGGGATTCTACGAGCAGTACTTC. It specifies CASSRGGQGFYEQYF. The rearrangement links TRBV7-8 to TRBJ2-7; TRBD1 matches at 9 bases. CDR3 length equals 15 residues. J lost 3 bases, V lost 5 bases, and 8 bases had no gene match. Germline lookup yields CDR1 SGHVS and CDR2 FQNEAQ.

This clonotype was seen a handful of times. The chain recombines TRBV7-7 with TRBJ2-1; TRBD2 is a possible D gene (5 bases). This CDR3 spans 13 amino acids. Per germline, CDR1 SSHAT and CDR2 FNYEAQ (reference sequence). Trimming removed 5 bases from V and 8 bases from J, with 13 bases in between. The CDR3 region has the DNA TGTGCCAGCAGCGAGGGCCCCTGGGATGAGCAGTTCTTC. This gives the protein CASSEGPWDEQFF.

The chain carries TRBV4-3 and TRBJ2-1, with a weak D call TRBD2 (5 bases). The germline V gene encodes CDR1 LGHNA and CDR2 YSLEER. V lost 4 bases, J lost 8 bases, and 12 bases lay in between. CDR3 size: 13 residues. The CDR3 is CASSLRGGDEQFF. DNA for the CDR3: TGCGCCAGCAGCCTCCGGGGTGGCGATGAGCAGTTCTTC.

This clonotype was found a few times. The chain joins TRBV11-2 to TRBJ2-7; D unclear. From germline, CDR1 is SGHAT and CDR2 FQNNGV. This CDR3 has 13 amino acids. V was clipped by 3 bases and J by 5 bases, with 11 bases between them. In nucleotides, the CDR3 is TGTGCCAGCAGCTTTCGTGTGTCCCACGAGCAGTACTTC. Amino acids: CASSFRVSHEQYF.

The chain employs TRBV12-3 or TRBV12-4 and TRBJ2-5, with 11 bases fitting TRBD2. The CDR3 is 16 amino acids. The V gene end was trimmed by 2 bases and the J gene end by 5 bases; junction bases not matched to a gene: 7. The CDR3 nucleotides are TGTGCCAGCAGTTTATATCTAGCGGGGGGTGGGGAGACCCAGTACTTC. Residues: CASSLYLAGGGETQYF.

The genes are TRBV12-3 or TRBV12-4 and TRBJ2-2; the D gene is possibly TRBD2 (5 bases). The CDR3 consists of 14 residues. The V end lost 7 bases, the J end lost 0 bases, and 9 bases lay between the germline ends. The CDR3 nucleotides read TGTGCCAGCAAGGGAGTACCGAACACCGGGGAGCTGTTTTTT. It encodes CASKGVPNTGELFF.

The CDR3 nucleotides read TGTGCCAGTAGTTCTCCGGGACAGGGTGATGGCTACACCTTC. This encodes CASSSPGQGDGYTF. The chain carries TRBV19 and TRBJ1-2, with 9 bases matching TRBD1. V lost 5 bases, J lost 6 bases, and 7 bases stayed unmatched. The CDR3 covers 14 residues. Germline CDR1 is LNHDA and CDR2 is SQIVND (reference sequence).

This clonotype was observed a handful of times. The chain couples TRBV12-3 or TRBV12-4 to TRBJ2-3; maybe TRBD2 (6 bases). The CDR3 extends over 15 amino acids. The V end lost 7 bases, the J end lost 0 bases, and 14 bases lay between the germline ends. The CDR3 loop is CASTPAGTSTDTQYF. In DNA, the CDR3 is TGTGCCAGCACCCCGGCGGGAACTAGCACAGATACGCAGTATTTT.